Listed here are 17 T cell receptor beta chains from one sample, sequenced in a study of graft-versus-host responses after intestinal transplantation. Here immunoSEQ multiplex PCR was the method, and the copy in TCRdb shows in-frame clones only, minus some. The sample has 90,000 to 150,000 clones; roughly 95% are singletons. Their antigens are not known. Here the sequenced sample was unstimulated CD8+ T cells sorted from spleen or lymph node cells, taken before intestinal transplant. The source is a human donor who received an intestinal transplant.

The CDR3 is CASSAEGQSGYEQYF. As DNA, the CDR3 is TGTGCCAGCAGCGCCGAGGGGCAGTCGGGGTACGAGCAGTACTTC. This rearrangement joins TRBV9 to TRBJ2-7, with D possibly being TRBD1 or TRBD2 (5 bases each). The CDR3 loop spans 15 amino acids. Germline V lookup: CDR1 SGDLS, CDR2 YYNGEE. Trimming pared 3 bases from V and 4 bases from J, leaving 17 bases between.

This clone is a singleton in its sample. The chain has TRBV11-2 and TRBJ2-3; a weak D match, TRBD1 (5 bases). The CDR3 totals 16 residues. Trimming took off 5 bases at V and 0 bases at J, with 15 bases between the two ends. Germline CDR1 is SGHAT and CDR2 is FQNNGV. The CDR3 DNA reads TGTGCCAGCAGCCCAGGGTGGACAACTAGCACAGATACGCAGTATTTT. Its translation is CASSPGWTTSTDTQYF.

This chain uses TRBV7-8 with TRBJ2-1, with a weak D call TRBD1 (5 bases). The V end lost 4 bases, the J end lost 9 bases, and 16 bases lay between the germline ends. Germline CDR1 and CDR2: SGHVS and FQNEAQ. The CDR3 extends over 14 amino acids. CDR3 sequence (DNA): TGTGCCAGCAGCTCAAAATCAAATGGGGCTGAGCAGTTCTTC. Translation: CASSSKSNGAEQFF.

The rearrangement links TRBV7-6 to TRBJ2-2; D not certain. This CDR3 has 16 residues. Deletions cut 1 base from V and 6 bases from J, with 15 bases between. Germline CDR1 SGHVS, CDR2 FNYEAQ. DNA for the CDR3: TGTGCCAGCAGCTTAGGTTATCGGCAGACGGCCGGGGAGCTGTTTTTT. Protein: CASSLGYRQTAGELFF.

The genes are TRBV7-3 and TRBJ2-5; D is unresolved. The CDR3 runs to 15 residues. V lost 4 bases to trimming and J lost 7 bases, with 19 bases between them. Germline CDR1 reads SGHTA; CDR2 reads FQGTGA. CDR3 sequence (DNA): TGTGCCAGCAGCTCCATTCCCGGGCCCTCAGGGACCCAGTACTTC. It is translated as CASSSIPGPSGTQYF.

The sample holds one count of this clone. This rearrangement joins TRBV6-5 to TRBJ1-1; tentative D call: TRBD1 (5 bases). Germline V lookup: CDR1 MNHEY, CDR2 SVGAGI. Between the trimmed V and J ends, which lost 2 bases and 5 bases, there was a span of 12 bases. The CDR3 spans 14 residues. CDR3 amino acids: CASSYAPRGTEAFF. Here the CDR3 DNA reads TGTGCCAGCAGTTACGCCCCACGGGGGACTGAAGCTTTCTTT.

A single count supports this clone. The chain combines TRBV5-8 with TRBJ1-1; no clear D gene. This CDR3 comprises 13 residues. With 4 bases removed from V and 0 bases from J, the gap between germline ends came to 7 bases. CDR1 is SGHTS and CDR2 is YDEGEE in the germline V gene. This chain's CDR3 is CASSAPLNTEAFF. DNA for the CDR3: TGTGCCAGCAGCGCCCCTTTGAACACTGAAGCTTTCTTT.

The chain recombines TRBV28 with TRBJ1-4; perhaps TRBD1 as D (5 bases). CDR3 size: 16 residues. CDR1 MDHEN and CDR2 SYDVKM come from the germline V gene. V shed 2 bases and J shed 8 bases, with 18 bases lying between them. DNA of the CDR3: TGTGCCAGCAGTTTAGTCCGGGGCCCGGGCCCGGAAAAACTGTTTTTT. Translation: CASSLVRGPGPEKLFF.

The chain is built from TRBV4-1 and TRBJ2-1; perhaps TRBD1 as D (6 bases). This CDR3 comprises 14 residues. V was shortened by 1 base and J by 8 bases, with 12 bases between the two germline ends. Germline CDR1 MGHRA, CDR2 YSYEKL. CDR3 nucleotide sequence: TGCGCCAGCAGCCAAGGACAGGCTGGGGATGAGCAGTTCTTC. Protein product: CASSQGQAGDEQFF.

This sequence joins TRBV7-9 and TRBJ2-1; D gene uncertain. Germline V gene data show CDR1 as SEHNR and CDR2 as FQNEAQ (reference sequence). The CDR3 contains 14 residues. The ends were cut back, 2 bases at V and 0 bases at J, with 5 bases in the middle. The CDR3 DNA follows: TGTGCCAGCAGCTTACCTAGCTCCTACAATGAGCAGTTCTTC. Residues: CASSLPSSYNEQFF. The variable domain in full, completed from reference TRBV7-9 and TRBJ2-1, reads DTGVSQNPRHKITKRGQNVTFRCDPISEHNRLYWYRQTLGQGPEFLTYFQNEAQLEKSRLLSDRFSAERPKGSFSTLEIQRTEQGDSAMYLCASSLPSSYNEQFFGPGTRLTVL.

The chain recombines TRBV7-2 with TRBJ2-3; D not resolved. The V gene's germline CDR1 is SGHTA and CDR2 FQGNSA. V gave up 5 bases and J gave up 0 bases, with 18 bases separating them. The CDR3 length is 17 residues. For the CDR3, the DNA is TGTGCCAGCAGCAAAAAACGGCAGCGCCCTAGCACAGATACGCAGTATTTT. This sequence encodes CASSKKRQRPSTDTQYF.

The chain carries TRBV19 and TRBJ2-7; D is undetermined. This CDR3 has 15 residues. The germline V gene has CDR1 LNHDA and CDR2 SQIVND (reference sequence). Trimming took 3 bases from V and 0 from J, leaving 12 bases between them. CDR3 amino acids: CASSIGGASSYEQYF. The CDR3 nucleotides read TGTGCCAGTAGTATCGGCGGAGCAAGCTCCTACGAGCAGTACTTC.

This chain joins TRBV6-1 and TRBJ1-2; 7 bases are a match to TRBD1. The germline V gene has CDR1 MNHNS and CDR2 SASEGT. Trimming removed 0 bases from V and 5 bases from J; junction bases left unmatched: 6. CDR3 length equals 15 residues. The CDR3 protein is CASSEAWDSRYGYTF. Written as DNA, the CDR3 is TGTGCCAGCAGTGAAGCTTGGGACAGCCGGTATGGCTACACCTTC.

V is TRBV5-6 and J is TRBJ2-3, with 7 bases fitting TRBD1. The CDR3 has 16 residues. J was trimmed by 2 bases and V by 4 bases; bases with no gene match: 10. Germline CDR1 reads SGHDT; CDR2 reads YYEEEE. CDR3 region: CASSLGQVFTTDTQYF. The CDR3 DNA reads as TGTGCCAGCAGCCTCGGACAGGTCTTTACCACAGATACGCAGTATTTT.

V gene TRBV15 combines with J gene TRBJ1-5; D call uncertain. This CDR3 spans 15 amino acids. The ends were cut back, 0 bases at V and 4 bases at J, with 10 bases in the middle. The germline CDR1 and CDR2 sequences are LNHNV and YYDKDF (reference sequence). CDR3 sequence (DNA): TGTGCCACCAGCAGAGATCTGGCGGTGAATCAGCCCCAGCATTTT. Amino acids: CATSRDLAVNQPQHF. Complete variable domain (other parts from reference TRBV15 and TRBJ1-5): DAMVIQNPRYQVTQFGKPVTLSCSQTLNHNVMYWYQQKSSQAPKLLFHYYDKDFNNEADTPDNFQSRRPNTSFCFLDIRSPGLGDTAMYLCATSRDLAVNQPQHFGDGTRLSIL.

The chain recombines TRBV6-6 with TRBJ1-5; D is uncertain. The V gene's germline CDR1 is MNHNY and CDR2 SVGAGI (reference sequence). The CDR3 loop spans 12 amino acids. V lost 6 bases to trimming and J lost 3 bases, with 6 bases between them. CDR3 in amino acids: CASRELNQPQHF. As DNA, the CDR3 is TGTGCCAGCAGGGAGCTCAATCAGCCCCAGCATTTT.

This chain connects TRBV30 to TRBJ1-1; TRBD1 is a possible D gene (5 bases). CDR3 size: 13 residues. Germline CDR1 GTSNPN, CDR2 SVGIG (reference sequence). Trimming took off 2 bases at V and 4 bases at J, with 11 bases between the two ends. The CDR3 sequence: CAWSIGGVTEAFF. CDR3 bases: TGTGCCTGGAGTATTGGGGGGGTCACTGAAGCTTTCTTT.